What follows are 31 T cell receptor beta chains derived from one specimen sequenced in a study of shared clonotypes between healthy human individuals. Profiling relied on immunoSEQ multiplex PCR, and the TCRdb table lists in-frame clones only, not all of them. The sample holds 550,000 to 800,000 clones, 90% seen once. Sample: memory CD8+ T cells from PBMCs. This sample's subset: CD45RO+ cells pooled with CCR7-negative TemRA cells. These receptor sequences come from a man between 18 and 35 years old in good health. Some clones in this sample may be carry-over from other donors' samples.

The DNA of the CDR3 is TGTGCCAGTAGTATACACCGAGGTACGGGGGGAACCTACGAGCAGTACTTC. It translates to CASSIHRGTGGTYEQYF. V gene TRBV19 combines with J gene TRBJ2-7, with 7 positions matching TRBD2. This CDR3 has 17 amino acids. V was pared by 2 bases and J by 2 bases, with 12 bases of the junction left unmatched. Germline V lookup: CDR1 LNHDA, CDR2 SQIVND (reference sequence).

V and J are TRBV6-5 and TRBJ2-7; no clear D. CDR1 is MNHEY and CDR2 is SVGAGI in the germline V gene. V lost 0 bases, J lost 0 bases, and 12 bases lay in between. The CDR3 is made up of 16 amino acids. CDR3 loop: CASSYSISKVSYEQYF. In nucleotides, the CDR3 is TGTGCCAGCAGTTACTCGATCTCGAAAGTCTCCTACGAGCAGTACTTC.

This clone was recorded once. The J gene is TRBJ2-2, the V gene TRBV7-3; TRBD2 aligns across 7 bases. The CDR3 has 15 residues. The germline V gene encodes CDR1 SGHTA and CDR2 FQGTGA. Losses at the gene ends were 7 bases for V and 5 bases for J; bases not matched to a gene: 10. In DNA form, the CDR3 reads TGTGCCAGCACCACGCCCCGGGGGGAAACCGGGGAGCTGTTTTTT. It specifies CASTTPRGETGELFF.

The gene calls are TRBV27 and TRBJ2-7; 8 bases map to TRBD2. J gave up 3 bases and V 5 bases, and 9 bases lay outside the gene matches. The germline V gene has CDR1 MNHEY and CDR2 SMNVEV (reference sequence). The CDR3 extends over 15 amino acids. CDR3 sequence reads: CASSPREGNSYEQYF. The CDR3, as DNA: TGTGCCAGCAGTCCTCGGGAGGGGAACAGCTACGAGCAGTACTTC.

The V gene is TRBV28, the J gene TRBJ2-5; 9 nucleotides match TRBD1. The CDR3 covers 16 residues. Germline V lookup: CDR1 MDHEN, CDR2 SYDVKM. Unmatched junction bases numbered 18, after V lost 6 bases and J lost 10 bases. In nucleotides, the CDR3 is TGTGCCAGCAGAAATCCGGGACAGGGACCTCGTGTGGGCCAGTACTTC. This encodes CASRNPGQGPRVGQYF.

V usage is TRBV21-1 and J usage is TRBJ2-7. TRBV21-1 is a pseudogene. CDR3 length: 15 amino acids. The CDR3 protein is CASSKRTPAAYEQYF. The CDR3 DNA reads as TGTGCCAGCAGCAAACGGACGCCGGCTGCCTACGAGCAGTACTTC.

The V gene is TRBV11-2, the J gene TRBJ2-5; D not certain. In germline, CDR1 is SGHAT, CDR2 FQNNGV. This CDR3 has 17 amino acids. The V gene lost 0 bases and the J gene lost 0 bases, with 14 bases spanning the gap. The CDR3 sequence is CASSLDLHQDYQETQYF. CDR3 bases: TGTGCCAGCAGCTTAGATCTTCACCAGGATTACCAAGAGACCCAGTACTTC.

The chain links TRBV7-2 to TRBJ2-5, with TRBD1 matching 10 bases. The DNA end is a closer match to TRBJ2-7, so the J assignment may be wrong. The germline V gene encodes CDR1 SGHTA and CDR2 FQGNSA. The CDR3 consists of 16 residues. CDR3 sequence: CASSLTLGQGLYEQYF. The CDR3 nucleotides are TGTGCCAGCAGCTTGACCTTGGGACAGGGGTTGTACGAGCAGTACTTC.

The chain recombines TRBV28 with TRBJ1-2; weak D call: TRBD1 (5 bases). Trimming took off 2 bases at V and 6 bases at J, with 16 bases between the two ends. The CDR3 has 15 residues. Germline values: CDR1 MDHEN, CDR2 SYDVKM. DNA for the CDR3: TGTGCCAGCAGTTTACGGCGGGGCTTTGGTAATGGCTACACCTTC. This sequence encodes CASSLRRGFGNGYTF.

This clone showed up many times. Other nucleotide sequences from this sample produce the same CDR3. The V gene is TRBV27, the J gene TRBJ1-2; D is uncertain. There are 14 residues in the CDR3. Germline CDR1 is MNHEY and CDR2 is SMNVEV (reference sequence). Deletions cut 5 bases from V and 4 bases from J, with 14 bases between. The CDR3 reads CASSPLGQLYGYTF. The CDR3 coding sequence is TGTGCCAGCAGTCCCCTAGGGCAGCTCTATGGCTACACCTTC.

V gene TRBV19 combines with J gene TRBJ2-1, with 8 bases aligning to TRBD2. This CDR3 spans 15 amino acids. V was pared by 5 bases and J by 4 bases, with 7 bases of the junction left unmatched. The germline V gene has CDR1 LNHDA and CDR2 SQIVND (reference sequence). The CDR3 sequence is CASSEGTSFYNEQFF. As DNA, the CDR3 is TGTGCCAGTAGTGAGGGGACTAGTTTTTACAATGAGCAGTTCTTC.

The chain employs TRBV10-2 and TRBJ1-1, with a possible D match to TRBD1 (5 bases). Germline values: CDR1 WSHSY, CDR2 SAAADI. With 6 bases removed from V and 13 bases from J, the gap between germline ends came to 24 bases. CDR3 length equals 14 residues. The CDR3 sequence: CASRHGGGGEKDFF. Written as DNA, the CDR3 is TGCGCCAGCAGACACGGGGGGGGAGGGGAAAAGGATTTCTTT.

This chain connects TRBV28 to TRBJ1-1, with D hard to call. Germline V gives CDR1 MDHEN, CDR2 SYDVKM. Trimming removed 3 bases from V and 1 base from J, with 6 bases in between. There are 13 residues in the CDR3. As DNA, the CDR3 is TGTGCCAGCAGTTTTGGGGAGAACACTGAAGCTTTCTTT. This sequence encodes CASSFGENTEAFF.

J is TRBJ1-1 and V is TRBV28, with 8 bases that match TRBD1. The CDR3 has 14 amino acids. Germline CDR1 is MDHEN and CDR2 is SYDVKM. V shed 3 bases, J shed 10 bases, and the junction held 10 bases outside the gene matches. The CDR3 coding sequence is TGTGCCAGCAGTTTCAGGACAGGGTATTTGCCAGCTTTCTTT. Translated, it gives CASSFRTGYLPAFF.

The chain links TRBV11-2 to TRBJ2-7; 7 bases are a match to TRBD1. The V and J ends lost 6 bases and 2 bases, in that order; junction bases with no gene match: 4. The CDR3 has 13 amino acids. Per germline, CDR1 SGHAT and CDR2 FQNNGV. Written as DNA, the CDR3 is TGTGCCAGCAGTGTCGGACAGGCCTACGAGCAGTACTTC. Amino acid sequence: CASSVGQAYEQYF. The whole variable domain, remainder taken from reference TRBV11-2 and TRBJ2-7, is EAGVAQSPRYKIIEKRQSVAFWCNPISGHATLYWYQQILGQGPKLLIQFQNNGVVDDSQLPKDRFSAERLKGVDSTLKIQPAKLEDSAVYLCASSVGQAYEQYFGPGTRLTVT.

V and J are TRBV7-6 and TRBJ2-1, with TRBD1 matching over 9 bases. The CDR3 is 18 amino acids. The V gene end was trimmed by 6 bases and the J gene end by 10 bases; junction bases not matched to a gene: 22. Germline V lookup: CDR1 SGHVS, CDR2 FNYEAQ. In DNA form, the CDR3 reads TGTGCCAGCAGACCCCACGCCGAGGGGGGACAGGGCTTGATAGAGCAGTTCTTC. Translation gives CASRPHAEGGQGLIEQFF.

This clone appeared a single time. The chain recombines TRBV27 with TRBJ2-2; D gene ambiguous. Trimming pared 4 bases from V and 9 bases from J, leaving 12 bases between. Per the germline V gene, CDR1 is MNHEY and CDR2 is SMNVEV (reference sequence). There are 13 residues in the CDR3. CDR3 amino acids: CASSWTMGRELFF. The CDR3 DNA is TGTGCCAGCAGTTGGACCATGGGCCGGGAGCTGTTTTTT.

V is TRBV23-1 and J is TRBJ2-4, with 7 bases identical to TRBD2. TRBV23-1 carries the ORF label, with uncertain function. CDR3 size: 15 residues. Trimming cost V 9 bases and J 0 bases; bases outside gene matches: 8. CDR3 coding DNA: TGCGCCAGAAGCGGGACGGCCCTAGCCAAAAACATTCAGTACTTC. Translating gives CARSGTALAKNIQYF.

This clone was observed a handful of times. The V call is TRBV21-1, the J call TRBJ1-5. TRBV21-1 is reported as a pseudogene. The CDR3 consists of 23 residues. This chain's CDR3 is CASSKTNKGRTPYSGYSNQPQHF. The CDR3 DNA reads TGTGCCAGCAGCAAGACAAACAAGGGCCGGACCCCCTATTCGGGCTATAGCAATCAGCCCCAGCATTTT.

The V gene is TRBV9, the J gene TRBJ2-1, with 7 bases matching TRBD2. The V segment lost 3 bases and the J segment 1 base; nucleotides outside the gene matches: 4. The CDR3 contains 15 residues. Germline V gene lookup returns CDR1 SGDLS and CDR2 YYNGEE. The CDR3, as DNA: TGTGCCAGCAGCGAGGTGGGAGGGTCCTACAATGAGCAGTTCTTC. Translation gives CASSEVGGSYNEQFF. Supplemented by reference TRBV9 and TRBJ2-1, the full variable domain reads DSGVTQTPKHLITATGQRVTLRCSPRSGDLSVYWYQQSLDQGLQFLIQYYNGEERAKGNILERFSAQQFPDLHSELNLSSLELGDSALYFCASSEVGGSYNEQFFGPGTRLTVL.

The chain combines TRBV25-1 with TRBJ2-1; 8 bases match TRBD2. The J segment lost 8 bases and the V segment lost 8 bases, leaving 2 bases of the junction unmatched. This CDR3 region has 11 residues. Per germline, CDR1 MGHDK and CDR2 SYGVNS. The CDR3 DNA follows: TGTGCCAGCGGACTAGCCTATGAGCAGTTCTTC. Protein: CASGLAYEQFF.

The chain uses TRBV6-6 and TRBJ2-7; no clear D gene. CDR1 MNHNY and CDR2 SVGAGI come from the germline V gene (reference sequence). The CDR3 contains 12 residues. V lost 2 bases and J 4 bases, leaving 6 bases between the germline ends. The CDR3 spells CASSYVGYEQYF. In DNA, the CDR3 is TGTGCCAGCAGTTACGTAGGGTACGAGCAGTACTTC.

Only one count was recorded for this clone. This chain joins TRBV28 and TRBJ2-7, with 11 bases aligning to TRBD1. Germline V gene sequence: CDR1 MDHEN, CDR2 SYDVKM. The CDR3 loop spans 14 amino acids. Germline trimming cut 3 bases from V and 6 bases from J; bases unmatched to any gene: 4. The DNA for the CDR3 is TGTGCCAGCAGTTTTTTGGGGACAGGGGGCGAGCAGTACTTC. Its protein is CASSFLGTGGEQYF.

V is TRBV9 and J is TRBJ2-5; 12 nucleotides agree with TRBD2. The CDR3 totals 14 residues. CDR1 SGDLS and CDR2 YYNGEE come from the germline V gene. The trim removed 5 bases at V and 5 bases at J, leaving 4 bases unmatched. CDR3 amino acids: CASSGLAGMETQYF. CDR3 nucleotides: TGTGCCAGCAGTGGACTAGCGGGAATGGAGACCCAGTACTTC.

The rearrangement joins TRBV5-6 to TRBJ1-1; D is ambiguous. V lost 2 bases and J lost 1, with 9 bases in between. The V gene's germline CDR1 is SGHDT and CDR2 YYEEEE. The CDR3 has 14 residues. DNA of the CDR3: TGTGCCAGCAGCTTTCCAAGATCGAACACTGAAGCTTTCTTT. Translating it yields CASSFPRSNTEAFF.

The chain employs TRBV27 and TRBJ2-7, with 10 bases identical to TRBD1. The CDR3 has 14 amino acids. Germline V lookup: CDR1 MNHEY, CDR2 SMNVEV (reference sequence). The trim removed 5 bases at V and 3 bases at J, leaving 4 bases unmatched. The CDR3: CASSGGTGVYEQYF. In DNA form, the CDR3 reads TGTGCCAGCAGTGGCGGGACAGGGGTCTACGAGCAGTACTTC.

The chain links TRBV7-3 to TRBJ2-7; no definite D call. Trimming took 5 bases from V and 2 from J, leaving 10 bases between them. The CDR3 spans 13 residues. Germline V gene lookup returns CDR1 SGHTA and CDR2 FQGTGA. DNA of the CDR3: TGTGCCAGCAGCCCCCCCGGGCCCTACGAGCAGTACTTC. Amino acids: CASSPPGPYEQYF.

This clone came up a few times. The chain couples TRBV25-1 to TRBJ1-1, with unresolved D. The CDR3 sequence is 11 residues long. Germline CDR1 reads MGHDK; CDR2 reads SYGVNS. Trimming took off 5 bases at V and 4 bases at J, with 5 bases between the two ends. CDR3 sequence: CASSRGTEAFF. CDR3 DNA sequence: TGTGCCAGCAGTCGGGGCACTGAAGCTTTCTTT.

For this clone: Other DNA sequences in the sample encode the same CDR3. The rearrangement uses TRBV19 and TRBJ2-7; tentative D call: TRBD2 (5 bases). Germline loops: CDR1 LNHDA, CDR2 SQIVND (reference sequence). The CDR3 spans 15 residues. Trimming stripped 2 bases from V and 0 bases from J, with 11 bases between. CDR3 DNA: TGTGCCAGTAGTATAAGTGCGGGTGCCTCCTACGAGCAGTACTTC. Its protein product is CASSISAGASYEQYF.

This chain links TRBV27 with TRBJ2-7; 9 nucleotides align to TRBD2. Trimming at V came to 5 bases and at J to 3 bases, leaving 8 bases not matched to a gene. Germline loops: CDR1 MNHEY, CDR2 SMNVEV (reference sequence). This CDR3 is built from 15 residues. This chain's CDR3 is CASSQAGLADYEQYF. The CDR3 bases are TGTGCCAGCAGTCAAGCGGGACTAGCCGACTACGAGCAGTACTTC.

This rearrangement joins TRBV4-1 to TRBJ2-2; D not certain. V shed 2 bases and J shed 0 bases, with 10 bases lying between them. Germline loops: CDR1 MGHRA, CDR2 YSYEKL. The CDR3 runs 16 residues. In DNA, the CDR3 is TGCGCCAGCAGCCAACCTGGGAAAGCGAACACCGGGGAGCTGTTTTTT. Protein sequence: CASSQPGKANTGELFF.